This paragraph covers one TCR beta chain sequence. The data are from a study of OX40 agonist ivuxolimab in advanced cancers. Study summary: Eligibility admitted prior anti-PD-1, anti-PD-L1 or anti-CTLA-4 therapy; roughly 39% had some.

Here immunoSEQ multiplex PCR was the method, and the copy in TCRdb shows in-frame clones only, minus some. The sample lists around 100,000 clones, roughly 90% occurring once. The sample consisted of CD4+ or CD8+ T cells sorted from blood, taken in a trial of the OX40 agonist ivuxolimab. This clonotype originated in an adult with an advanced solid tumor such as melanoma, head and neck, liver or kidney cancer.

CDR3 nucleotide sequence: TGTGCCAGCAGCCTTAGCGGGAGGGGGCAAGAGACCCAGTACTTC. This codes for CASSLSGRGQETQYF. V is TRBV5-4 and J is TRBJ2-5; 11 bases line up with TRBD2. CDR3 length equals 15 residues. Germline trimming cut 4 bases from V and 2 bases from J; bases unmatched to any gene: 4. In germline, CDR1 is SGHNT, CDR2 YYREEE (reference sequence).